This is a list of T cell receptor beta chains from one sample in a study of metastatic and nonmetastatic thyroid tumors. Using MiXCR, TCRdb reanalyzed the PCR reads. The sample records approximately 7,700 clones, about 23% being singletons. Input material: tumor tissue. These receptor sequences come from a female donor with papillary thyroid cancer or a benign thyroid nodule (not recorded which). Some clones in this sample may be carry-over from other donors' samples. CDR3s include the opening cysteine and the closing phenylalanine or tryptophan. Fields, in order: J gene, D gene, V gene, clone size, CDR3 protein, CDR3 DNA. D genes are given only for firm matches. Where a row states a size, it is once, few, many or the class of an expanded clone; other rows omit it.

TRBJ1-1,NA,TRBV20-1,NA,CSAGNPSSEAFF,TGCAGTGCTGGAAACCCAAGCTCTGAAGCTTTCTTT
TRBJ1-1,NA,TRBV28,medium-sized,CASSFPPVNTEAFF,TGTGCCAGCAGTTTTCCTCCAGTGAACACTGAAGCTTTCTTT
TRBJ2-7,NA,TRBV10-1,few,CASSERAGQWNYEQYF,TGCGCCAGCAGTGAGAGGGCGGGGCAATGGAACTACGAGCAGTACTTC
TRBJ2-1,NA,TRBV20-1,NA,CSASKRSEQFF,TGCAGTGCTAGCAAACGGTCTGAGCAGTTCTTC
TRBJ2-5,NA,TRBV5-1,NA,CATTSTVGGETQYF,TGCGCCACCACGTCTACAGTCGGAGGGGAGACCCAGTACTTC
TRBJ2-7,TRBD1,TRBV10-3,medium-sized,CAIRGTGYEQYF,TGTGCCATCAGGGGGACAGGCTACGAGCAGTACTTC
TRBJ1-2,TRBD1,TRBV2,medium-sized,CASSETGESDGYTF,TGTGCCAGCAGTGAAACAGGGGAATCCGATGGCTACACCTTC
TRBJ1-1,NA,TRBV11-2,once,CASSGGLGTEAFF,TGTGCCAGCAGTGGAGGGTTAGGCACTGAAGCTTTCTTT
TRBJ2-7,NA,TRBV20-1,few,CIARTGDRGSEQYF,TGCATTGCTAGGACCGGGGATAGGGGTTCCGAGCAGTACTTC
TRBJ2-5,TRBD2,TRBV3-1,many,CASSQEGGWTQYF,TGTGCCAGCAGCCAAGAGGGGGGGTGGACCCAGTACTTC
TRBJ1-2,NA,TRBV12-3/TRBV12-4,few,CASSNSLAGGVDGYTF,TGTGCCAGCAGTAACTCTTTAGCGGGAGGGGTGGATGGCTACACCTTC
TRBJ2-7,NA,TRBV13,once,CASSSIVGELHSEQYF,TGTGCCAGCAGCTCAATTGTGGGAGAGCTCCACTCCGAGCAGTACTTC
TRBJ2-5,TRBD1,TRBV27,few,CASSLIGTERTQYF,TGTGCCAGCAGTTTAATCGGGACAGAGAGGACCCAGTACTTC
TRBJ2-6,TRBD2,TRBV13,once,CASSLAGLAGGWGANVLTF,TGTGCCAGCAGCCTTGCGGGACTAGCGGGAGGATGGGGGGCCAACGTCCTGACTTTC
TRBJ2-7,TRBD1,TRBV7-9,medium-sized,CASSLEQGATYEQYF,TGTGCCAGCAGCCTCGAGCAGGGGGCCACCTACGAGCAGTACTTC
TRBJ1-2,NA,TRBV5-1,NA,CASSLEGFNYGYTF,TGCGCCAGCAGCTTGGAAGGGTTTAACTATGGCTACACCTTC
TRBJ2-5,NA,TRBV27,medium-sized,CASSALGGGETQYF,TGTGCCAGCAGTGCATTGGGGGGCGGGGAGACCCAGTACTTC
TRBJ2-3,NA,TRBV28,many,CASSWPQGPRGDRQYF,TGTGCCAGCAGTTGGCCACAGGGTCCCAGGGGGGATCGGCAGTATTTT
TRBJ2-7,NA,TRBV3-1,NA,CASSQYEYEQYF,TGTGCCAGCAGCCAATATGAGTACGAGCAGTACTTC
TRBJ2-7,NA,TRBV5-6,NA,CASVWTGPGGEQYF,TGTGCCAGCGTTTGGACAGGGCCGGGGGGCGAGCAGTACTTC
TRBJ1-4,TRBD1,TRBV6-5,NA,CASSYLGQGEKLFF,TGTGCCAGCAGTTACTTAGGACAGGGCGAAAAACTGTTTTTT
TRBJ2-7,TRBD2,TRBV15,NA,CATNGGTSYEQYF,TGTGCCACCAACGGGGGGACGTCCTACGAGCAGTACTTC
TRBJ2-7,TRBD1,TRBV20-1,NA,CSATDRGSYEQYF,TGCAGTGCTACGGACAGGGGCTCCTACGAGCAGTACTTC
TRBJ2-1,TRBD2,TRBV20-1,many,CSASGRNSYNEQFF,TGCAGTGCTAGCGGGAGGAACTCCTACAATGAGCAGTTCTTC
TRBJ2-1,TRBD2,TRBV24-1,NA,CATSDPLAGYVRNEQFF,TGTGCCACCAGTGATCCGCTAGCGGGGTATGTCCGCAATGAGCAGTTCTTC
TRBJ2-3,NA,TRBV20-1,large,CSARNPGTGTDTQYF,TGCAGTGCTAGAAATCCGGGCACAGGCACAGATACGCAGTATTTT
TRBJ2-7,TRBD1,TRBV5-5,many,CASRPPGTGEQYF,TGTGCCAGCAGGCCCCCCGGGACAGGGGAGCAGTACTTC
TRBJ1-2,TRBD1,TRBV5-6,many,CASSLGTGYGYTF,TGTGCCAGCAGCTTGGGGACAGGGTATGGCTACACCTTC
TRBJ2-7,TRBD1,TRBV29-1,many,CSVTYKGAEYF,TGCAGCGTTACGTATAAGGGGGCGGAGTACTTC
TRBJ2-7,NA,TRBV20-1,medium-sized,CSARGDIDYEQYF,TGCAGTGCTAGAGGGGACATAGACTACGAGCAGTACTTC
TRBJ1-6,NA,TRBV5-1,few,CASSLVAASSYNSPLHF,TGCGCCAGCAGCTTGGTGGCAGCGAGCTCCTATAATTCACCCCTCCACTTT
TRBJ2-1,NA,TRBV27,few,CASSSGRGYNEQFF,TGTGCCAGCAGTTCCGGGAGAGGGTACAATGAGCAGTTCTTC
TRBJ2-2,TRBD2,TRBV20-1,medium-sized,CSARDSLAGLTGELFF,TGCAGTGCTAGAGATTCCCTAGCGGGTCTAACCGGGGAGCTGTTTTTT
TRBJ2-7,TRBD2,TRBV28,NA,CASSSPRTSGINEQYF,TGTGCCAGCAGTTCCCCGAGGACTAGCGGGATAAACGAGCAGTACTTC
TRBJ1-2,TRBD1,TRBV12-3/TRBV12-4,NA,CASSQGQGGIYGYTF,TGTGCCAGCAGTCAGGGACAGGGCGGCATCTATGGCTACACCTTC
TRBJ1-5,NA,TRBV10-3,many,CAISESRGVSNQPQHF,TGTGCCATCAGTGAGTCGAGGGGGGTAAGCAATCAGCCCCAGCATTTT
TRBJ2-1,TRBD2,TRBV20-1,medium-sized,CSAMGVAGPTYNEQFF,TGCAGTGCTATGGGGGTAGCGGGACCGACCTACAATGAGCAGTTCTTC
TRBJ2-5,NA,TRBV10-2,NA,CASSALIETQYF,TGCGCGAGCAGTGCGCTCATAGAGACCCAGTACTTC
TRBJ2-7,NA,TRBV15,medium-sized,CATSRLKTQGYEQYF,TGTGCCACCAGCAGACTTAAAACACAGGGTTACGAGCAGTACTTC
TRBJ2-7,NA,TRBV20-1,once,CSAWDVYSYEQYF,TGCAGTGCGTGGGACGTCTACTCCTACGAGCAGTACTTC
TRBJ2-1,TRBD2,TRBV4-2,NA,CASSHGTSHIFEQFF,TGTGCCAGCAGCCACGGGACTAGCCATATCTTTGAGCAGTTCTTC
TRBJ2-5,NA,TRBV28,NA,CASSTVQEDTQYF,TGTGCCAGCAGTACGGTACAGGAGGATACCCAGTACTTC
TRBJ2-2,NA,TRBV11-3,NA,CASSGAYTGELFF,TGTGCCAGCAGCGGAGCATACACCGGGGAGCTGTTTTTT
TRBJ1-2,NA,TRBV7-2,NA,CASSIYSGGYTF,TGTGCCAGCAGCATCTATAGTGGTGGCTACACCTTC
TRBJ2-1,NA,TRBV20-1,NA,CSAVGGSSYNEQFF,TGCAGTGCTGTAGGTGGGAGCTCCTACAATGAGCAGTTCTTC
TRBJ1-5,NA,TRBV6-1,few,CASSLEGSGNQPQHF,TGTGCCAGCAGCCTCGAAGGGTCGGGCAATCAGCCCCAGCATTTT
TRBJ2-5,TRBD1,TRBV7-9,many,CASSLASGQVGTQYF,TGTGCCAGCAGCTTAGCGTCGGGACAGGTCGGGACCCAGTACTTC
TRBJ1-5,TRBD1,TRBV2,few,CASSGTGNQPQHF,TGTGCCAGCAGCGGGACAGGGAATCAGCCCCAGCATTTT
TRBJ2-7,NA,TRBV2,medium-sized,CASSVNLHRGGDYEQYF,TGTGCCAGCAGTGTTAACTTGCACCGGGGAGGTGACTACGAGCAGTACTTC
TRBJ2-7,TRBD1,TRBV5-5,few,CASSPPGTGEQYF,TGCGCCAGCAGTCCCCCCGGGACAGGGGAGCAGTACTTC
TRBJ1-2,TRBD1,TRBV6-1,few,CASKAEHRGLDGYTF,TGTGCCAGCAAGGCGGAGCACAGGGGGCTGGATGGCTACACCTTC
TRBJ2-7,NA,TRBV25-1,medium-sized,CASSAGSYEQYF,TGTGCCAGCAGTGCCGGGTCCTACGAGCAGTACTTC
TRBJ2-1,TRBD1,TRBV28,NA,CASSLRAGIQGSSYNEQFF,TGTGCCAGCAGTTTAAGAGCCGGAATACAGGGGAGCTCCTACAATGAGCAGTTCTTC
TRBJ2-5,TRBD2,TRBV6-2/TRBV6-3,NA,CARGRRSGGPETQYF,TGTGCCAGAGGTAGAAGATCGGGGGGGCCAGAGACCCAGTACTTC
TRBJ1-1,NA,TRBV20-1,NA,CSASWGIAFF,TGCAGTGCTAGTTGGGGTATTGCTTTCTTT